Each of the 21 T cell receptor beta chains below was sequenced from the same sample in a study of OX40 agonist ivuxolimab in advanced cancers. Profiling relied on immunoSEQ multiplex PCR, and the TCRdb table lists in-frame clones only, not all of them. The data show approximately 70,000 clones, just over 90% seen once. The specimen was CD4+ or CD8+ T cells sorted from blood, collected in a trial of the OX40 agonist ivuxolimab. The receptors shown here come from an adult with an advanced solid tumor such as melanoma, head and neck, liver or kidney cancer.

The chain has TRBV5-8 and TRBJ2-5, with 7 positions matching TRBD2. The CDR3 has 14 residues. Germline-derived CDR1 and CDR2 are SGHTS and YDEGEE. V trimming: 0 bases; J trimming: 2 bases; junction bases outside the gene matches: 1. CDR3 bases: TGTGCCAGCAGCTTGGAAGCGGGACAAGAGACCCAGTACTTC. This encodes CASSLEAGQETQYF.

This clone appeared a single time. The rearrangement uses TRBV7-9 and TRBJ1-5; D remains ambiguous. CDR1 is SEHNR, CDR2 FQNEAQ, per germline (reference sequence). The CDR3 is 15 residues long. V lost 4 bases and J 5 bases, leaving 15 bases between the germline ends. The CDR3 DNA is TGTGCCAGCAGCTCCTCTGGCCCCGGCTATCAGCCCCAGCATTTT. It encodes CASSSSGPGYQPQHF.

The chain links TRBV9 to TRBJ2-1; 8 bases line up with TRBD1. Per germline, CDR1 SGDLS and CDR2 YYNGEE. The length of the CDR3 is 14 residues. V trimming: 4 bases; J trimming: 5 bases; junction bases outside the gene matches: 5. The CDR3 loop reads CASSPWTGHNEQFF. CDR3 coding DNA: TGTGCCAGCAGCCCTTGGACAGGGCACAATGAGCAGTTCTTC.

The V and J genes are TRBV19 and TRBJ2-1, with TRBD2 matching over 7 bases. Germline values: CDR1 LNHDA, CDR2 SQIVND (reference sequence). The CDR3 is 15 amino acids. V lost 3 bases and J lost 5; bases outside the gene matches: 7. CDR3 sequence (DNA): TGTGCCAGTAGTATCGGTACACGGGGGGACAATGAGCAGTTCTTC. Protein sequence: CASSIGTRGDNEQFF.

The chain links TRBV7-9 to TRBJ1-4, with 9 bases fitting TRBD1. The V gene end was trimmed by 5 bases and the J gene end by 8 bases; junction bases not matched to a gene: 6. The CDR3 contains 14 residues. Germline V gene data show CDR1 as SEHNR and CDR2 as FQNEAQ (reference sequence). The DNA for the CDR3 is TGTGCCAGCAGCCCCGGGACAGGGCGGGAAAAACTGTTTTTT. This gives the protein CASSPGTGREKLFF.

In this sample, this clone turned up once. J is TRBJ1-1 and V is TRBV6-6; possible D gene TRBD1, 5 bases. Deletions cut 6 bases from V and 3 bases from J, with 11 bases between. Germline V gene data show CDR1 as MNHNY and CDR2 as SVGAGI (reference sequence). This CDR3 region has 13 residues. CDR3 coding DNA: TGTGCCAGCAGCCTCAGGGTGGACACTGAAGCTTTCTTT. Its protein product is CASSLRVDTEAFF.

The V gene is TRBV28, the J gene TRBJ2-5; 11 bases agree with TRBD2. Germline V gene sequence: CDR1 MDHEN, CDR2 SYDVKM. The CDR3 extends over 16 amino acids. Losses at the gene ends were 3 bases for V and 0 bases for J; bases not matched to a gene: 3. CDR3 sequence reads: CASSLASGRHQETQYF. The CDR3 bases are TGTGCCAGCAGTTTGGCTAGCGGGAGGCACCAAGAGACCCAGTACTTC.

J is TRBJ1-5 and V is TRBV27; possible D gene TRBD1, 5 bases. Per germline, CDR1 MNHEY and CDR2 SMNVEV (reference sequence). Trimming removed 3 bases from V and 5 bases from J, with 8 bases in between. The CDR3 runs to 13 residues. Here the CDR3 DNA reads TGTGCCAGCAGTTTCGAGGGGCATCAGCCCCAGCATTTT. This gives the protein CASSFEGHQPQHF.

This clone was seen just once. The V and J genes are TRBV9 and TRBJ2-3, with 10 positions matching TRBD1. V trimming: 3 bases; J trimming: 4 bases; junction bases outside the gene matches: 5. The CDR3 consists of 15 residues. Germline assignment: CDR1 SGDLS and CDR2 YYNGEE. The CDR3 DNA follows: TGTGCCAGCAGCGCCGATGGACAGGGGGCAGATACGCAGTATTTT. Translation: CASSADGQGADTQYF.

The chain carries TRBV5-6 and TRBJ1-1; 7 bases align to TRBD1. The CDR3 extends over 15 amino acids. The germline V gene has CDR1 SGHDT and CDR2 YYEEEE. V lost 4 bases, J lost 3 bases, and 9 bases stayed unmatched. For the CDR3, the DNA is TGTGCCAGCAGCCGCGGGACAGCCCTAGACACTGAAGCTTTCTTT. Its translation: CASSRGTALDTEAFF.

The chain joins TRBV7-9 to TRBJ1-2; D perhaps matches TRBD1 (5 bases). CDR1 SEHNR and CDR2 FQNEAQ come from the germline V gene (reference sequence). Between the trimmed V and J ends, which lost 1 base and 8 bases, there was a span of 11 bases. The CDR3 covers 13 residues. CDR3 nucleotides: TGTGCCAGCAGCTTAGAGGGCAGGGACGGCTACACCTTC. Its translation: CASSLEGRDGYTF.

The chain is built from TRBV7-9 and TRBJ2-5, with D hard to call. V gave up 4 bases and J gave up 2 bases, with 23 bases separating them. CDR3 length: 18 residues. Per the germline V gene, CDR1 is SEHNR and CDR2 is FQNEAQ (reference sequence). The CDR3, as DNA: TGTGCCAGCAGCTCGCCCACCTCGAATGTGGCGACTCAAGAGACCCAGTACTTC. Translation: CASSSPTSNVATQETQYF.

This chain connects TRBV6-6 to TRBJ2-1, with 8 bases that match TRBD2. The CDR3 runs 16 residues. Germline loops: CDR1 MNHNY, CDR2 SVGAGI (reference sequence). V gave up 4 bases and J gave up 3 bases; unmatched junction bases: 8. CDR3 sequence: CASSSTSAGVYNEQFF. CDR3 DNA: TGTGCCAGCAGTTCGACGTCAGCGGGAGTCTACAATGAGCAGTTCTTC.

This clone was seen a handful of times. This sequence joins TRBV7-2 and TRBJ1-5; D is possibly TRBD1 (6 bases). Germline V gene data show CDR1 as SGHTA and CDR2 as FQGNSA. The V end was cut by 5 bases, the J end by 6 bases, with 14 bases between. This CDR3 has 14 amino acids. CDR3 sequence: CASSATGFPQPQHF. The CDR3 bases are TGTGCCAGCAGCGCTACAGGGTTCCCTCAGCCCCAGCATTTT.

This chain links TRBV30 with TRBJ2-3; D possibly matches TRBD1 or TRBD2 (5 bases each). There are 14 residues in the CDR3. The germline CDR1 and CDR2 sequences are GTSNPN and SVGIG (reference sequence). Trimming stripped 1 base from V and 2 bases from J, with 10 bases between. CDR3 DNA sequence: TGTGCCTGGAGTGGCCTCGGGACCACAGATACGCAGTATTTT. Its translation: CAWSGLGTTDTQYF. Complete variable domain (other parts from reference TRBV30 and TRBJ2-3): SQTIHQWPATLVQPVGSPLSLECTVEGTSNPNLYWYRQAAGRGLQLLFYSVGIGQISSEVPQNLSASRPQDRQFILSSKKLLLSDSGFYLCAWSGLGTTDTQYFGPGTRLTVL.

The CDR3 is CAISVKGTGEDTEAFF. In nucleotides, the CDR3 is TGTGCCATCAGTGTCAAAGGGACAGGGGAAGACACTGAAGCTTTCTTT. The V call is TRBV10-3, the J call TRBJ1-1, with TRBD1 matching 10 bases. The length of the CDR3 is 16 residues. The V gene end was trimmed by 4 bases and the J gene end by 3 bases; junction bases not matched to a gene: 8. Germline loops: CDR1 ENHRY, CDR2 SYGVKD.

CDR3: CASSQVGSYNSPLHF. The CDR3 DNA follows: TGCGCCAGCAGCCAAGTGGGATCCTATAATTCACCCCTCCACTTT. V is TRBV4-1 and J is TRBJ1-6; D uncertain. Trimming left V 1 base short and J 1 base short, with 5 bases between. The CDR3 has 15 amino acids. Germline lookup yields CDR1 MGHRA and CDR2 YSYEKL.

This clone was seen only a few times. The chain couples TRBV7-6 to TRBJ1-1; D gene uncertain. From germline, CDR1 is SGHVS and CDR2 FNYEAQ. V lost 4 bases, J lost 4 bases, and 19 bases lay in between. This CDR3 region has 16 residues. The CDR3 loop is CASSSLLNWAPTEAFF. The CDR3 coding sequence is TGTGCCAGCAGCTCCCTTCTGAATTGGGCCCCCACTGAAGCTTTCTTT.

The chain joins TRBV13 to TRBJ1-2; D unresolved. This CDR3 is 16 amino acids long. V lost 2 bases and J 0 bases, leaving 13 bases between the germline ends. Germline values: CDR1 PRHDT, CDR2 FYEKMQ (reference sequence). CDR3 loop: CASSLRFGPANYGYTF. In DNA, the CDR3 is TGTGCCAGCAGCTTACGCTTCGGACCCGCTAACTATGGCTACACCTTC.

This rearrangement joins TRBV5-1 to TRBJ2-2, with 14 bases matching TRBD2. Germline CDR1 reads SGHRS; CDR2 reads YFSETQ. V shed 3 bases and J 2 bases; nucleotides not matched to a gene: 3. The CDR3 has 17 amino acids. This CDR3 is CASSWGLAGVNTGELFF. The CDR3 region has the DNA TGCGCCAGCAGCTGGGGACTAGCGGGAGTCAACACCGGGGAGCTGTTTTTT.

V and J are TRBV7-2 and TRBJ1-1; D not certain. The germline V gene encodes CDR1 SGHTA and CDR2 FQGNSA. CDR3 length: 13 amino acids. V lost 3 bases and J 8 bases, leaving 13 bases between the germline ends. This CDR3 is CASSFFGNREAFF. The CDR3 DNA reads TGTGCCAGCAGCTTCTTTGGAAACCGGGAAGCTTTCTTT.